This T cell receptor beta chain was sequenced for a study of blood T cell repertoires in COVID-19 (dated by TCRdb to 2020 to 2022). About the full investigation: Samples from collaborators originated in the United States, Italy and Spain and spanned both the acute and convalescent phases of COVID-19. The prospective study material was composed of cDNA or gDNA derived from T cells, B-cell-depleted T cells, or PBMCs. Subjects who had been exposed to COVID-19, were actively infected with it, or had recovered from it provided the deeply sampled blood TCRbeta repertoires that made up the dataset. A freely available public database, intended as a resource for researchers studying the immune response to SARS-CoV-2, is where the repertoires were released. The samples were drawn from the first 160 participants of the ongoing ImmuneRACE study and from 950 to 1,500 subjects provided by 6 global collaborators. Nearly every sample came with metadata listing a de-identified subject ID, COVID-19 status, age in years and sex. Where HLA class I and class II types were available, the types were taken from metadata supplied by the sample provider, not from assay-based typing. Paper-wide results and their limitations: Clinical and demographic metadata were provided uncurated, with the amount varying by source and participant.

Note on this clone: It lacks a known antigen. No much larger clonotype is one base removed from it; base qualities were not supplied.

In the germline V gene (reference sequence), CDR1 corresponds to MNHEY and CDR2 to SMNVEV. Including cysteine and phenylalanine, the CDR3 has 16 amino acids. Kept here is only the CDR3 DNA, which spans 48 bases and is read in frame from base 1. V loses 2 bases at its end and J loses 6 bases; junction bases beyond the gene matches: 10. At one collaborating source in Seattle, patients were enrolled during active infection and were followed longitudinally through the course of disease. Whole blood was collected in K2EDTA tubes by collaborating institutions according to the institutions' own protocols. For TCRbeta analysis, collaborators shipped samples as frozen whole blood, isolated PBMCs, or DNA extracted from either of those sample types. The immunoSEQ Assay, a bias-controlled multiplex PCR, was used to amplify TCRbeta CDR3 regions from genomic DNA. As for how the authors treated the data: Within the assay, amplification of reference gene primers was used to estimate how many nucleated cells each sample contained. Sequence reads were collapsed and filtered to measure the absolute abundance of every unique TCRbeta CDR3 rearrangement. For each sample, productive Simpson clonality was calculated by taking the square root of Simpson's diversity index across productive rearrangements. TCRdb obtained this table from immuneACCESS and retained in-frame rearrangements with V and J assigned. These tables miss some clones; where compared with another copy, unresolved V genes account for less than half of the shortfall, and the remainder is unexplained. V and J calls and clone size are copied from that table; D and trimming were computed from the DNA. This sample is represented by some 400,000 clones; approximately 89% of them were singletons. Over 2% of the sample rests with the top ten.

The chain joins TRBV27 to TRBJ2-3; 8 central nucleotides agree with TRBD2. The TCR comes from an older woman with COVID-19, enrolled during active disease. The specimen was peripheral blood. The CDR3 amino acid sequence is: CASSLILTGGPDTQYF. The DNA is TGTGCCAGCAGTTTAATCTTAACGGGGGGGCCCGATACGCAGTATTTT.